This T cell receptor (beta chain) was identified in a study of T-cell reconstitution after alpha-beta-depleted transplantation in children. Study-wide points: The authors attributed T-cell counts and diversity one year after transplant mostly to newly produced T cells. The study reportedly traced alpha-beta T cells about two months after transplant to several hundred expanded graft clones. Surviving recipient T cells and thymic progenitors produced the high day-60 TCRbeta diversity seen in some patients.

Germline CDR1 reads SGHKS; CDR2 reads YYEKEE (reference sequence). CDR3 length equals 16 residues. Germline trimming cut 4 bases from V and 2 bases from J; bases unmatched to any gene: 9. This clonotype was seen at least ten times. Its antigen is not known. The authors prepared the TCRbeta library with unique molecular identifiers. Each CDR3 protein is one row after TCRdb ran MiXCR on the PCR reads. The sample yields over 150,000 distinct CDR3 sequences, approximately 7% seen once. Sequenced here: PBMCs, sampled before TCRalphabeta/CD19-depleted stem cell transplant. The receptor's source is a boy between 2 and 15 years old with acute lymphoblastic leukemia, due to receive a stem cell transplant. The chain combines TRBV5-5 with TRBJ2-3, with 8 bases identical to TRBD1. The DNA for the CDR3 is TGTGCCAGCAGCGCCGGACAGGGACTGAACACAGATACGCAGTATTTT. Protein product: CASSAGQGLNTDTQYF.